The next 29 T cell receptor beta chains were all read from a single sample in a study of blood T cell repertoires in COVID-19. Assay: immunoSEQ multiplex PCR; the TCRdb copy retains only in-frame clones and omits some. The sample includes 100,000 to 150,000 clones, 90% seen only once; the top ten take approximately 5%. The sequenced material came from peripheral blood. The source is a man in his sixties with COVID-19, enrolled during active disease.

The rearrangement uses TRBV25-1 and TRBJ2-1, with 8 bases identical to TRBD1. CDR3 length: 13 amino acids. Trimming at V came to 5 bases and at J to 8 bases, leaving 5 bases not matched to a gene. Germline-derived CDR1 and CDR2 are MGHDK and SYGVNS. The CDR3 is CASSQGARDEQFF. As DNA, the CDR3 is TGTGCCAGCAGTCAGGGGGCGCGGGATGAGCAGTTCTTC. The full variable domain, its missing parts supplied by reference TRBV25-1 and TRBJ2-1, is EADIYQTPRYLVIGTGKKITLECSQTMGHDKMYWYQQDPGMELHLIHYSYGVNSTEKGDLSSESTVSRIRTEHFPLTLESARPSHTSQYLCASSQGARDEQFFGPGTRLTVL.

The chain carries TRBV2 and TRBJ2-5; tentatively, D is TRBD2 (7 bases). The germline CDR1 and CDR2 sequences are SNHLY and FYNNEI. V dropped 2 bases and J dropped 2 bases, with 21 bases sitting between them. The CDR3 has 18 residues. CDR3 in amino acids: CASSELASGRGGQETQYF. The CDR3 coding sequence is TGTGCCAGCAGTGAATTAGCTAGCGGAAGAGGGGGTCAAGAGACCCAGTACTTC.

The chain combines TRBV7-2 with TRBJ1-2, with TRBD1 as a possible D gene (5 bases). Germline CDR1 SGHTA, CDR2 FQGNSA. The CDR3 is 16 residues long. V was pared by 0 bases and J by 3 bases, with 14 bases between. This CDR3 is CASSLASGDRDYGYTF. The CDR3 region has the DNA TGTGCCAGCAGCTTAGCATCGGGGGATAGGGACTATGGCTACACCTTC.

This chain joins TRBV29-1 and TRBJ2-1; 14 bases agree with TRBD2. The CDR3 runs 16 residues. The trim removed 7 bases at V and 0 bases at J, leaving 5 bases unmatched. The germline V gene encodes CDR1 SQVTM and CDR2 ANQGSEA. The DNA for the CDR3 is TGCAGCGCCACTGGGACTAGCGGGGGCTCCTACAATGAGCAGTTCTTC. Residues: CSATGTSGGSYNEQFF.

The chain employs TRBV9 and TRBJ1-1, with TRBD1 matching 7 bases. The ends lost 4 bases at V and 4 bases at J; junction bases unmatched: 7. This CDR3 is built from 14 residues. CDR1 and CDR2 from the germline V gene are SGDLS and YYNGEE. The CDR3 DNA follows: TGTGCCAGCAGCCCCGGGAACAGGGGCACTGAAGCTTTCTTT. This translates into CASSPGNRGTEAFF.

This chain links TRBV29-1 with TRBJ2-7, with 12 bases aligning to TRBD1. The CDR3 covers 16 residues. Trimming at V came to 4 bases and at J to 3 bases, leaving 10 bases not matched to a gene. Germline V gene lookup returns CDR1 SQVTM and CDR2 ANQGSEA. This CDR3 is CSVVVVGTGGRYEQYF. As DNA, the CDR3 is TGCAGCGTTGTCGTTGTCGGGACAGGGGGCCGCTACGAGCAGTACTTC.

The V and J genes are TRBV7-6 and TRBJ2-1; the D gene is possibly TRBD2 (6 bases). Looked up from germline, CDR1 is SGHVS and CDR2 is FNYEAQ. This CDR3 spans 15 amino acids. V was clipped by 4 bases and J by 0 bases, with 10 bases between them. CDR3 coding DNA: TGTGCCAGCAGCTCGCGGGACGGCTCCTACAATGAGCAGTTCTTC. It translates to CASSSRDGSYNEQFF.

Here the CDR3 DNA reads TGTGCCAGCAGAAGCCTCAATCAGCCCCAGCATTTT. Amino acid sequence: CASRSLNQPQHF. The V and J genes are TRBV12-3 or TRBV12-4 and TRBJ1-5; D unresolved. The CDR3 totals 12 residues. Trimming shortened V by 6 bases and J by 3 bases, and 6 bases separated the two germline ends.

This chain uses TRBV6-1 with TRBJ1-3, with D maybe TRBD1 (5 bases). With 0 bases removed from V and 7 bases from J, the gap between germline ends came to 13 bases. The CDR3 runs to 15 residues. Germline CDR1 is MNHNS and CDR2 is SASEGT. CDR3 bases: TGTGCCAGCAGTGAAGCAGGGGCCGCTTTGAACACCATATATTTT. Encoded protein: CASSEAGAALNTIYF.

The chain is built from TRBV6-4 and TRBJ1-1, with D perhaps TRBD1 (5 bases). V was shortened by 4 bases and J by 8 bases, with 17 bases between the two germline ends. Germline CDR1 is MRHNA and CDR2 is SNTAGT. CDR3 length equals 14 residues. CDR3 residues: CASSASITGTEAFF. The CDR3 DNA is TGTGCCAGCAGTGCGAGTATTACAGGAACCGAAGCTTTCTTT.

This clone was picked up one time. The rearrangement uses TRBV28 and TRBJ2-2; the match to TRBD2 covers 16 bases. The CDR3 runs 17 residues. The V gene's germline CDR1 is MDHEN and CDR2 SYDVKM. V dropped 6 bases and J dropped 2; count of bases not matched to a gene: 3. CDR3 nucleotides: TGTGCCAGCAGGGGACTAGCGGGAGGGCTCAACACCGGGGAGCTGTTTTTT. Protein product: CASRGLAGGLNTGELFF.

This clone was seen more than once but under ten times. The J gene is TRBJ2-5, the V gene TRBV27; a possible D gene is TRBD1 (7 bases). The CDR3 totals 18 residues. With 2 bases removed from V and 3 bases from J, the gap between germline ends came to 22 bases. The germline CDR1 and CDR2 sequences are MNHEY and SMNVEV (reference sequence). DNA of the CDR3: TGTGCCAGCAGTTTAAAGGGGGCGGCAACGGGGGTAGAAGAGACCCAGTACTTC. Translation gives CASSLKGAATGVEETQYF.

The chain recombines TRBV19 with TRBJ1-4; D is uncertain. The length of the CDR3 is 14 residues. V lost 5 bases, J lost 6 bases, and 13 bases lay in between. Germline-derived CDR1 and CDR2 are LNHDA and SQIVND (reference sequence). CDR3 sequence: CASSLNRVDEKLFF. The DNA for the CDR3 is TGTGCCAGTAGTTTAAACCGGGTCGATGAAAAACTGTTTTTT.

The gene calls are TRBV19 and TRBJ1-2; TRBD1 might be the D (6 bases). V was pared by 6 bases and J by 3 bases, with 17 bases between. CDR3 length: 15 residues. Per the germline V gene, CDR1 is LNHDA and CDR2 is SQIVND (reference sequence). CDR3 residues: CASRTTGLSHYGYTF. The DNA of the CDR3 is TGTGCCAGTAGAACGACAGGTTTGTCTCACTATGGCTACACCTTC. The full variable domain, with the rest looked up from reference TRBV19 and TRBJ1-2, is DGGITQSPKYLFRKEGQNVTLSCEQNLNHDAMYWYRQDPGQGLRLIYYSQIVNDFQKGDIAEGYSVSREKKESFPLTVTSAQKNPTAFYLCASRTTGLSHYGYTFGSGTRLTVV.

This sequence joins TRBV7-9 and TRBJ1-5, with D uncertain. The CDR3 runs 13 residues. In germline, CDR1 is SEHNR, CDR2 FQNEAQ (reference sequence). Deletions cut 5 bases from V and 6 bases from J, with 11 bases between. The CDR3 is CASSLEISQPQHF. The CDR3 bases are TGTGCCAGCAGCCTAGAAATCTCTCAGCCCCAGCATTTT.

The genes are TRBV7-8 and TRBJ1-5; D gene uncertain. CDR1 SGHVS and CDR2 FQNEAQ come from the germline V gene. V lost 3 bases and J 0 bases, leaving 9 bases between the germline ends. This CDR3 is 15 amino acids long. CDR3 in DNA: TGTGCCAGCAGCTTTGCGGTAAATAGCAATCAGCCCCAGCATTTT. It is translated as CASSFAVNSNQPQHF.

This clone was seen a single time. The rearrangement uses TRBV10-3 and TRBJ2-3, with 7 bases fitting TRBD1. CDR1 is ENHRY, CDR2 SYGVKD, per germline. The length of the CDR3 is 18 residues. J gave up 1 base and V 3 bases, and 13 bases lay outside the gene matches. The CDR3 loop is CAISDFRRGLSGTDTQYF. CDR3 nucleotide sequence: TGTGCCATCAGTGACTTTCGAAGGGGGCTAAGTGGCACAGATACGCAGTATTTT.

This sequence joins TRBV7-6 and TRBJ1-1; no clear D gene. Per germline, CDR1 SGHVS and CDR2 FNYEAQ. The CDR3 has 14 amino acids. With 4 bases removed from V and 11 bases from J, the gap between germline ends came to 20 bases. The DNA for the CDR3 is TGTGCCAGCAGCTCCGAAGTCGAAGGACGGAGGGCTTTCTTT. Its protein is CASSSEVEGRRAFF. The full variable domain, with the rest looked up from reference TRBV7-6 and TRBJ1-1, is GAGVSQSPRYKVTKRGQDVALRCDPISGHVSLYWYRQALGQGPEFLTYFNYEAQQDKSGLPNDRFSAERPEGSISTLTIQRTEQRDSAMYRCASSSEVEGRRAFFGQGTRLTVV.

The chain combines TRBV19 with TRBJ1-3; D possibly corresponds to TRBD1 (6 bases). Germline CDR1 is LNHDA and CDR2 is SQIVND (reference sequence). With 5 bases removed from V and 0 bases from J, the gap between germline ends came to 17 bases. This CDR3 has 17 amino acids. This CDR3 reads CASSPGGGQFSGNTIYF. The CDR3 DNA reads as TGTGCCAGTAGTCCGGGAGGGGGACAATTCTCTGGAAACACCATATATTTT.

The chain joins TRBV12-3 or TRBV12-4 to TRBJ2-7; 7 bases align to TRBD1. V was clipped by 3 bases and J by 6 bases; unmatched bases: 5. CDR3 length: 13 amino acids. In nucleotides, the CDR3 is TGTGCCAGCAGTTTCAACAGGGGAAGCGAGCAGTACTTC. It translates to CASSFNRGSEQYF.

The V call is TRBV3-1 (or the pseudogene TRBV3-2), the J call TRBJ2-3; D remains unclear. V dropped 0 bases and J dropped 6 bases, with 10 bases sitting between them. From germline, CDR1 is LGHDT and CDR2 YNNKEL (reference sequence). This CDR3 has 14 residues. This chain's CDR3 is CASSQDPQKDTQYF. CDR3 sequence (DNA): TGTGCCAGCAGCCAAGATCCCCAGAAGGATACGCAGTATTTT.

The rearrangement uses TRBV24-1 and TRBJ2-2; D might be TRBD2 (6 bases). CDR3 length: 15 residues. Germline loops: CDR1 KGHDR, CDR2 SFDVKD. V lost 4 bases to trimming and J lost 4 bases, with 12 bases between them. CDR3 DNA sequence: TGTGCCACCAGTGAACCGGGAGATTCCACCGGGGAGCTGTTTTTT. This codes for CATSEPGDSTGELFF.

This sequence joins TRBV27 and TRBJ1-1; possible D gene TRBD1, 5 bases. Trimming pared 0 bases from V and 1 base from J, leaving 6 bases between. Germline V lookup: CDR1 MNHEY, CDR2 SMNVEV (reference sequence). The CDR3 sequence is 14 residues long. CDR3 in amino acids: CASSLSGGNTEAFF. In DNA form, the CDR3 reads TGTGCCAGCAGTTTATCGGGGGGGAACACTGAAGCTTTCTTT.

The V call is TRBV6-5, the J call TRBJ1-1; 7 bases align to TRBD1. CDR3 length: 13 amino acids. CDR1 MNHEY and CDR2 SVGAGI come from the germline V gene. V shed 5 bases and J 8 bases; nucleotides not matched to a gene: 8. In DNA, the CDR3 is TGTGCCAGCAGTCCCAACCGGGACAGAGAAGCTTTCTTT. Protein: CASSPNRDREAFF.

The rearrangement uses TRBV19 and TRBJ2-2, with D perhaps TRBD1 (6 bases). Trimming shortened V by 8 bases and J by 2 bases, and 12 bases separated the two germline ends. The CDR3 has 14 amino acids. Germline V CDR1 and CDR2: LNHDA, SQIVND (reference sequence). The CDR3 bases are TGTGCCAGTTCTCCGGGACACAACACCGGGGAGCTGTTTTTT. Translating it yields CASSPGHNTGELFF.

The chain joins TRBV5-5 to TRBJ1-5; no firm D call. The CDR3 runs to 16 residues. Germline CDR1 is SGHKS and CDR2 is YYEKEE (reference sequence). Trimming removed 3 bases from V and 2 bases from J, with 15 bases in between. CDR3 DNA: TGTGCCAGCAGCTCCGAGGACCCGGGAGGCAATCAGCCCCAGCATTTT. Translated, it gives CASSSEDPGGNQPQHF.

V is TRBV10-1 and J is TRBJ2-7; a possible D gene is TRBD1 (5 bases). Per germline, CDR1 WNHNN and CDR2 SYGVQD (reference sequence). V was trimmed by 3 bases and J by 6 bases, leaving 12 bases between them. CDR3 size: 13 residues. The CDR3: CASSEPGLGEQYF. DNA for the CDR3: TGCGCCAGCAGTGAACCAGGGTTAGGCGAGCAGTACTTC.

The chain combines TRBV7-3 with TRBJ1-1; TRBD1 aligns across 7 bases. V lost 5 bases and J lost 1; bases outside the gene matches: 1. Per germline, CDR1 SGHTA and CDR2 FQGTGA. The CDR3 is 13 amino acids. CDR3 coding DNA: TGTGCCAGCAGCCGACAGGGGAACACTGAAGCTTTCTTT. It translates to CASSRQGNTEAFF.

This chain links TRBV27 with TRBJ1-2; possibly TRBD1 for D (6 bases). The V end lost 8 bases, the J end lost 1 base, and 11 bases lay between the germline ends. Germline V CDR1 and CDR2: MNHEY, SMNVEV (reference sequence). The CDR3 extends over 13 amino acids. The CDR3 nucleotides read TGTGCCAGCGGGTTACAGGGTAACTATGGCTACACCTTC. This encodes CASGLQGNYGYTF.